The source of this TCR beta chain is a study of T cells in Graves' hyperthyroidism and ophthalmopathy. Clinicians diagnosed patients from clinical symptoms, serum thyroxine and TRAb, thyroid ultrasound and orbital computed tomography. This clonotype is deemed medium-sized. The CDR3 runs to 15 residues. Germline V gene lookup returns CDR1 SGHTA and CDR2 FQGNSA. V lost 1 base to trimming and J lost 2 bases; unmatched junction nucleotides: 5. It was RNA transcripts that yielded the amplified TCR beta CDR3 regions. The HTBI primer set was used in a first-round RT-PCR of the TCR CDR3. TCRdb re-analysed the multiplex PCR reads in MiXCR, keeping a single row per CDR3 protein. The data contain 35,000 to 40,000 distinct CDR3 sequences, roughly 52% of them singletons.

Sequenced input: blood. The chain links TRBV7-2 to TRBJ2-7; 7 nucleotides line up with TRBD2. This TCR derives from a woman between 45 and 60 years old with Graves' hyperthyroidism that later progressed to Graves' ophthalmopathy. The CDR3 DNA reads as TGTGCCAGCAGCTTAGACCTAGCGGCCCCCTACGAGCAGTACTTC. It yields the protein CASSLDLAAPYEQYF.